The 30 T cell receptor beta chains reported below all come from one sample, sequenced in a study of metastatic and nonmetastatic thyroid tumors. Patients underwent thyroid surgery, and none had received any treatment before it. TCRdb re-called the PCR reads with MiXCR. The table has about 31,000 clones, over 15% seen once; the top ten hold about 10%. The sequenced material came from blood. These receptors originate from a female donor with papillary thyroid cancer or a benign thyroid nodule (not recorded which). Some clones in this sample may be carry-over from other donors' samples.

This clone turned up a few times. A much larger clone is a single base away; this may be a read error. The V and J genes are TRBV6-1 and TRBJ2-5, with D possibly being TRBD1 or TRBD2 (5 bases each). Deletions cut 6 bases from V and 5 bases from J, with 13 bases between. The CDR3 extends over 13 amino acids. Germline V gene sequence: CDR1 MNHNS, CDR2 SASEGT. CDR3 residues: CASRRGSPETQYF. The DNA of the CDR3 is TGTGCCAGCAGACGGGGCTCCCCGGAGACCCAGTACTTC.

This clone was recorded many times. This chain uses TRBV4-2 with TRBJ1-4; D is perhaps TRBD1 (5 bases). Between the trimmed V and J ends, which lost 0 bases and 6 bases, there was a span of 14 bases. This CDR3 region has 16 residues. Germline V gene lookup returns CDR1 LGHNA and CDR2 YNFKEQ. The DNA of the CDR3 is TGTGCCAGCAGCCAAGACAGCGGGGGTGGGCATGAAAAACTGTTTTTT. Its translation: CASSQDSGGGHEKLFF.

This clone was recorded at least ten times. This chain connects TRBV20-1 to TRBJ2-1; 10 positions agree with TRBD1. This CDR3 is 13 amino acids long. With V trimmed by 5 bases and J by 9 bases, 7 bases remained unmatched. The germline gives CDR1 DFQATT, CDR2 SNEGSKA (reference sequence). DNA of the CDR3: TGCAGTGCTCGGGACAGGGGTTACGGTGAGCAGTTCTTC. Amino acids: CSARDRGYGEQFF.

In its sample, this clone was seen many times. J is TRBJ2-7 and V is TRBV5-1; D is unclear. V was clipped by 0 bases and J by 3 bases, with 13 bases between them. Germline V lookup: CDR1 SGHRS, CDR2 YFSETQ. This CDR3 comprises 15 residues. CDR3 amino acids: CASSLDRQDHYEQYF. The DNA of the CDR3 is TGCGCCAGCAGCTTGGATAGGCAGGACCACTACGAGCAGTACTTC.

This clone has ten or more counts. The chain uses TRBV7-8 and TRBJ2-7; D is possibly TRBD2 (6 bases). Looked up from germline, CDR1 is SGHVS and CDR2 is FQNEAQ. This CDR3 contains 13 residues. V gave up 3 bases and J gave up 7 bases, with 13 bases separating them. DNA of the CDR3: TGTGCCAGCAGCTTGGGACTCGCGGGGGAGCAGTACTTC. This translates into CASSLGLAGEQYF.

This clone came up many times. The rearrangement links TRBV7-2 to TRBJ1-3; 9 bases fit TRBD1. Germline loops: CDR1 SGHTA, CDR2 FQGNSA. V was pared by 0 bases and J by 1 base, with 4 bases of the junction left unmatched. The CDR3 covers 17 residues. The CDR3: CASSLAGQGLSGNTIYF. The CDR3 DNA sequence: TGTGCCAGCAGCTTAGCTGGACAGGGGTTGTCTGGAAACACCATATATTTT. Based on the CDR3 plus reference TRBV7-2 and TRBJ1-3, the full variable domain is GAGVSQSPSNKVTEKGKDVELRCDPISGHTALYWYRQSLGQGLEFLIYFQGNSAPDKSGLPSDRFSAERTGGSVSTLTIQRTQQEDSAVYLCASSLAGQGLSGNTIYFGEGSWLTVV.

By share, this clone ranks as medium-sized. This sequence joins TRBV6-1 and TRBJ2-7; D may be TRBD2 (6 bases). The V gene lost 1 base and the J gene lost 1 base, with 14 bases spanning the gap. Germline assignment: CDR1 MNHNS and CDR2 SASEGT. The CDR3 covers 16 residues. The CDR3 is CASSEDPGTPSYEQYF. The CDR3 DNA is TGTGCCAGCAGTGAAGACCCCGGGACTCCTTCCTACGAGCAGTACTTC.

J is TRBJ2-1 and V is TRBV28, with 10 bases matching TRBD2. There are 21 residues in the CDR3. Per germline, CDR1 MDHEN and CDR2 SYDVKM. The ends lost 5 bases at V and 6 bases at J; junction bases unmatched: 25. The CDR3 reads CASSLDPKGTSAKKDTNEQFF. CDR3 coding DNA: TGTGCCAGCAGTCTGGATCCCAAAGGGACTAGCGCTAAAAAGGATACCAATGAGCAGTTCTTC.

This clone occurred many times. The V gene is TRBV7-9, the J gene TRBJ2-5, with D possibly being TRBD1 (6 bases). This CDR3 region has 16 residues. In germline, CDR1 is SEHNR, CDR2 FQNEAQ (reference sequence). The ends were cut back, 10 bases at V and 4 bases at J, with 25 bases in the middle. The CDR3 DNA reads TGTGCCACCCTGCAGGGGTCGGTTATTAAGGGAGAGACCCAGTACTTC. It encodes CATLQGSVIKGETQYF.

The table lists this clone with a few counts. The V gene is TRBV5-1, the J gene TRBJ2-1; a weak D match, TRBD2 (5 bases). The ends were cut back, 0 bases at V and 1 base at J, with 11 bases in the middle. CDR3 size: 16 residues. The germline CDR1 and CDR2 sequences are SGHRS and YFSETQ. CDR3 in amino acids: CASSLVPAESYNEQFF. The CDR3 nucleotides are TGCGCCAGCAGCTTGGTCCCAGCGGAATCCTACAATGAGCAGTTCTTC.

Ten or more counts support this clone. The chain recombines TRBV20-1 with TRBJ2-1; TRBD2 agrees at 9 bases. This CDR3 region has 19 residues. From germline, CDR1 is DFQATT and CDR2 SNEGSKA (reference sequence). With V trimmed by 3 bases and J by 0 bases, 15 bases remained unmatched. CDR3 loop: CSASGGGAGGPNSYNEQFF. Written as DNA, the CDR3 is TGCAGTGCTAGTGGGGGGGGAGCGGGAGGCCCAAACTCCTACAATGAGCAGTTCTTC.

The rearrangement links TRBV20-1 to TRBJ2-4, with 7 bases that match TRBD1. Per the germline V gene, CDR1 is DFQATT and CDR2 is SNEGSKA (reference sequence). The CDR3 runs 14 residues. The trim removed 3 bases at V and 7 bases at J, leaving 9 bases unmatched. This chain's CDR3 is CSARERGQGNIQYF. In DNA form, the CDR3 reads TGCAGTGCTAGGGAAAGGGGGCAGGGGAACATTCAGTACTTC.

In the case of this clone: One base away lies a much larger clone, so this may be a sequencing read error. Other DNA sequences in the same sample also yield this CDR3. CDR3 region: CASSSASGNTGGLFF. CDR3 in DNA: TGTGCCAGCAGCTCGGCGAGCGGGAACACCGGGGGGCTGTTTTTT. The V gene is TRBV7-9, the J gene TRBJ2-2; 7 bases are shared with TRBD2. The CDR3 is 15 residues long. Germline-derived CDR1 and CDR2 are SEHNR and FQNEAQ (reference sequence).

Notes on this clone: Other DNA sequences within the sample encode an identical CDR3. The CDR3 bases are TGTGCCAGCAGCGCTGATAGGGGGGCTGGGGAGCAGTACTTC. Translation gives CASSADRGAGEQYF. The chain carries TRBV9 and TRBJ2-7; D is tentatively TRBD1 or TRBD2 (6 bases each). V lost 3 bases to trimming and J lost 7 bases, with 17 bases between them. The germline gives CDR1 SGDLS, CDR2 YYNGEE. The CDR3 is made up of 14 amino acids.

Details on this clone: A read error may be the cause here, since a much bigger clone is one base away. The gene calls are TRBV19 and TRBJ2-7; no firm D call. Per germline, CDR1 LNHDA and CDR2 SQIVND (reference sequence). CDR3 size: 12 residues. The CDR3 sequence is CAISRKDGEQSF. Written as DNA, the CDR3 is TGTGCCATTAGCCGAAAGGACGGAGAGCAGTCCTTC.

This chain connects TRBV5-5 to TRBJ2-7; D remains unclear. This CDR3 has 14 residues. The germline CDR1 and CDR2 sequences are SGHKS and YYEKEE (reference sequence). Trimming stripped 4 bases from V and 0 bases from J, with 11 bases between. As DNA, the CDR3 is TGTGCCAGCAGCGCTCGATCCGACTCCTACGAGCAGTACTTC. It encodes CASSARSDSYEQYF.

The rearrangement uses TRBV7-6 and TRBJ2-3; D is possibly TRBD1 (5 bases). The V gene's germline CDR1 is SGHVS and CDR2 FNYEAQ. The CDR3 loop spans 16 amino acids. The V and J ends lost 4 bases and 2 bases respectively, with 16 bases between them. In DNA form, the CDR3 reads TGTGCCAGCAGCTCCCCACAAGGGGCTATCACAGATACGCAGTATTTT. It yields the protein CASSSPQGAITDTQYF.

This clone was detected ten times or more. V usage is TRBV19 and J usage is TRBJ1-4; D is unresolved. The CDR3 is 13 amino acids. V was pared by 6 bases and J by 10 bases, with 15 bases between. The V gene's germline CDR1 is LNHDA and CDR2 SQIVND (reference sequence). For the CDR3, the DNA is TGTGCCAGTAGCCGAGACATGTCTGGAAAACTGTTTTTT. It encodes CASSRDMSGKLFF.

This clone appeared a single time. The chain links TRBV20-1 to TRBJ2-3; 9 nucleotides agree with TRBD1. CDR3 length equals 13 residues. CDR1 is DFQATT and CDR2 is SNEGSKA in the germline V gene (reference sequence). Germline trimming cut 4 bases from V and 8 bases from J; bases unmatched to any gene: 7. CDR3 DNA sequence: TGCAGTGCTACCCCGGGACAGGGAGTTACGCAGTATTTT. As protein: CSATPGQGVTQYF.

The chain combines TRBV2 with TRBJ1-3; D remains unclear. The germline V gene has CDR1 SNHLY and CDR2 FYNNEI. The CDR3 spans 12 residues. The V end lost 6 bases, the J end lost 15 bases, and 18 bases lay between the germline ends. The DNA of the CDR3 is TGTGCCAGCAGGTCGCTGGTTCGGCCTCCATATTTT. It specifies CASRSLVRPPYF.

This chain connects TRBV4-1 to TRBJ2-7; the match to TRBD1 covers 7 bases. Germline V CDR1 and CDR2: MGHRA, YSYEKL. The CDR3 length is 11 residues. Trimming removed 4 bases from V and 6 bases from J; junction bases left unmatched: 0. The CDR3, as DNA: TGCGCCAGCAGCCCAGGGGGCGAGCAGTACTTC. This gives the protein CASSPGGEQYF.

This clone was seen repeatedly, ten times or more. This chain connects TRBV3-1 to TRBJ1-1; D is perhaps TRBD1 (6 bases). V was cut by 2 bases and J by 5 bases, with 12 bases left in between. The CDR3 has 14 amino acids. Germline-derived CDR1 and CDR2 are LGHDT and YNNKEL (reference sequence). The DNA for the CDR3 is TGTGCCAGCAGCCAATGGGGGCAGGGGACTGAAGCTTTCTTT. This sequence encodes CASSQWGQGTEAFF.

This clone was detected ten times or more. The chain combines TRBV2 with TRBJ2-5; D is undetermined. Germline CDR1 and CDR2: SNHLY and FYNNEI. The CDR3 covers 10 residues. Deletions cut 10 bases from V and 5 bases from J, with 8 bases between. In DNA, the CDR3 is TGTGCCAAGCATAGGGAGACCCAGTACTTC. This translates into CAKHRETQYF. The entire variable domain, with the rest obtained from reference TRBV2 and TRBJ2-5, is as follows: EPEVTQTPSHQVTQMGQEVILRCVPISNHLYFYWYRQILGQKVEFLVSFYNNEISEKSEIFDDQFSVERPDGSNFTLKIRSTKLEDSAMYFCAKHRETQYFGPGTRLLVL.

This clone was seen at least ten times. The rearrangement links TRBV2 to TRBJ2-1; D is perhaps TRBD1 or TRBD2 (7 bases each). V was shortened by 7 bases and J by 3 bases, with 13 bases between the two germline ends. CDR1 is SNHLY, CDR2 FYNNEI, per germline. This CDR3 is built from 14 residues. The CDR3 DNA follows: TGTGCCAGCACCGAGCGGGACAGCTACAATGAGCAGTTCTTC. Translating gives CASTERDSYNEQFF. Using reference TRBV2 and TRBJ2-1 for the parts outside the CDR3, the full variable domain is EPEVTQTPSHQVTQMGQEVILRCVPISNHLYFYWYRQILGQKVEFLVSFYNNEISEKSEIFDDQFSVERPDGSNFTLKIRSTKLEDSAMYFCASTERDSYNEQFFGPGTRLTVL.

This clone was detected many times. The V and J genes are TRBV28 and TRBJ1-2; D is ambiguous. CDR3 length: 16 residues. V shed 4 bases and J shed 2 bases, with 17 bases lying between them. Germline V gene lookup returns CDR1 MDHEN and CDR2 SYDVKM. The CDR3 reads CASSYDNTQQNYGYTF. The CDR3 coding sequence is TGTGCCAGCAGTTATGATAACACCCAACAAAACTATGGCTACACCTTC.

This clone appeared many times. This chain uses TRBV11-2 with TRBJ1-2; 9 bases are a match to TRBD1. Germline V CDR1 and CDR2: SGHAT, FQNNGV. V dropped 4 bases and J dropped 5; count of bases not matched to a gene: 5. This CDR3 is 14 amino acids long. The CDR3 DNA follows: TGTGCCAGCAGCTGGACAGGGGATGGTTATGGCTACACCTTC. Translation: CASSWTGDGYGYTF.

In this sample, this clone turned up many times. J is TRBJ1-2 and V is TRBV9, with TRBD1 matching 7 bases. CDR3 length: 15 amino acids. Losses at the gene ends were 4 bases for V and 4 bases for J; bases not matched to a gene: 10. The V gene's germline CDR1 is SGDLS and CDR2 YYNGEE. CDR3 region: CASSPFGGGSYGYTF. Here the CDR3 DNA reads TGTGCCAGCAGCCCTTTTGGAGGGGGCAGCTATGGCTACACCTTC.

This clone ranks as medium-sized (0.01 to 0.1%). The chain has TRBV6-1 and TRBJ1-5; 8 bases map to TRBD1. The CDR3 loop spans 13 amino acids. Germline V gene lookup returns CDR1 MNHNS and CDR2 SASEGT. V lost 3 bases and J lost 5; bases outside the gene matches: 0. The CDR3 here is CASSETGDQPQHF. In nucleotides, the CDR3 is TGTGCCAGCAGTGAGACAGGGGATCAGCCCCAGCATTTT.

This clone was picked up many times. The J gene is TRBJ1-1, the V gene TRBV30, with D maybe TRBD1 (6 bases). Trimming stripped 2 bases from V and 12 bases from J, with 13 bases between. CDR1 and CDR2 from the germline V gene are GTSNPN and SVGIG (reference sequence). This CDR3 spans 11 amino acids. The DNA of the CDR3 is TGTGCCTGGAGTAGATACAGGGAAACTTTCTTT. Protein: CAWSRYRETFF.

The chain joins TRBV6-4 to TRBJ2-2; 7 bases match TRBD1. Germline V gene sequence: CDR1 MRHNA, CDR2 SNTAGT. V shed 4 bases and J 5 bases; nucleotides not matched to a gene: 7. The CDR3 totals 15 residues. CDR3 nucleotide sequence: TGTGCCAGCAGTGTAACAGGGGAAGGAACCGGGGAGCTGTTTTTT. Protein product: CASSVTGEGTGELFF.